This T cell receptor beta chain originates from a study of cytomegalovirus exposure and HLA in healthy donors. V lost 6 bases and J lost 7; bases outside the gene matches: 8. The CDR3 covers 14 residues. Germline V gene data show CDR1 as MNHEY and CDR2 as SVGAGI. Details on this clone: The antigen remains undetermined.

Study-wide results and caveats: Through in vitro validation, a few CMV-associated chains were shown to be specific for CMV antigens.

With 60 Vbeta and 13 Jbeta primers, the PCR was carried out. Assay used: immunoSEQ multiplex PCR; TCRdb lists only in-frame clones, some missing. The sample has 160,000 or so clones; over 80% are singletons. J is TRBJ2-2 and V is TRBV6-5, with 7 positions matching TRBD1. Sequenced material: PBMCs. This TCR came from a man in his fifties or sixties in good health and CMV-seropositive. The CDR3: CASSPGTANGELFF. The CDR3 nucleotides are TGTGCCAGCAGCCCCGGGACAGCGAACGGGGAGCTGTTTTTT.